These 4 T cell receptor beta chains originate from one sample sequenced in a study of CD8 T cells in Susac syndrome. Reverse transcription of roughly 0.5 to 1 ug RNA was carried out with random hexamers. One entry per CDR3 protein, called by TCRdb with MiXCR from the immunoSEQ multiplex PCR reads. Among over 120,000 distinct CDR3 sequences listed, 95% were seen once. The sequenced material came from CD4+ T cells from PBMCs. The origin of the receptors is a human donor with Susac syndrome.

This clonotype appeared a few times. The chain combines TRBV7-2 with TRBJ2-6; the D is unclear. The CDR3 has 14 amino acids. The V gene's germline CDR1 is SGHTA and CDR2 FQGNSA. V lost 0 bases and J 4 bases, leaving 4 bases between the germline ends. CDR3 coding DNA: TGTGCCAGCAGCTTAGCCACAGGGGCCAACGTCCTGACTTTC. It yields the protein CASSLATGANVLTF.

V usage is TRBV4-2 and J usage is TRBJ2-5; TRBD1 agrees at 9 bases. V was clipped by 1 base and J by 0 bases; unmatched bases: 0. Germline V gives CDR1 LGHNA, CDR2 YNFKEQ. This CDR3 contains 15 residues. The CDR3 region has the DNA TGTGCCAGCAGCCAAGGGACAGGGGACCAAGAGACCCAGTACTTC. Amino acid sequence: CASSQGTGDQETQYF.

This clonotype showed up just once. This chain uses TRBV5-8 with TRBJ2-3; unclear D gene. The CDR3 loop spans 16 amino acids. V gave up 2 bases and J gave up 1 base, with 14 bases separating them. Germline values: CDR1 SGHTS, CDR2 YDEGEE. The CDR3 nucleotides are TGTGCCAGCAGCTTAGTATCAGGAATGGGCACAGATACGCAGTATTTT. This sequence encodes CASSLVSGMGTDTQYF.

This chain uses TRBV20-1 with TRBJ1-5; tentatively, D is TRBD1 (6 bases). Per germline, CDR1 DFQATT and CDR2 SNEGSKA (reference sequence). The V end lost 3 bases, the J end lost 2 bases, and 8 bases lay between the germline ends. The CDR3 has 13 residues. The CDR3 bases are TGCAGTGCTAGGACAGGAGGCAATCAGCCCCAGCATTTT. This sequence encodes CSARTGGNQPQHF.